This T cell receptor beta chain was sequenced for a study of blood T cell repertoires in COVID-19. At the level of the study: From the United States, Italy and Spain came samples of acute and convalescent COVID-19. The cDNA or gDNA used as material had been derived from T cells, B-cell-depleted T cells, or PBMCs.

This CDR3 contains 15 residues. Trimming at V came to 5 bases and at J to 9 bases, leaving 10 bases not matched to a gene. The V gene's germline CDR1 is SEHNR and CDR2 FQNEAQ (reference sequence). Using immunoSEQ multiplex PCR, the repertoire was profiled, and TCRdb retains in-frame clones only, with some absent. The table lists 150,000 to 200,000 clones, about 85% of them singletons. The source material was peripheral blood. The sequence was obtained from an elderly woman in a cohort sampled during active or convalescent COVID-19. The V and J genes are TRBV7-9 and TRBJ1-6, with 7 bases identical to TRBD1. CDR3 amino acids: CASSPPGQTVSPLHF. Here the CDR3 DNA reads TGTGCCAGCAGCCCACCGGGACAGACCGTTTCACCCCTCCACTTT.